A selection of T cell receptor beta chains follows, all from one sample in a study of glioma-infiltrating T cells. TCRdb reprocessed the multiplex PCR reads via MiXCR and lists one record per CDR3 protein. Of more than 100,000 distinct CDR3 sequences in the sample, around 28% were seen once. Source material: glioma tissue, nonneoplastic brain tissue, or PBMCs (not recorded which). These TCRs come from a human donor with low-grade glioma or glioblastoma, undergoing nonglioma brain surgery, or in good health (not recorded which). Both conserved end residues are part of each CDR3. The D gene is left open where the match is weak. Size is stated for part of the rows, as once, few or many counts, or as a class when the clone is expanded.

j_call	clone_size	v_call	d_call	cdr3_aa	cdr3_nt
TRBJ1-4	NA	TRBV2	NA	CASRSTSANNEKLFF	TGTGCCAGCAGGTCGACCTCCGCAAATAATGAAAAACTGTTTTTT
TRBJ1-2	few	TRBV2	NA	CASSGATSVGGYTF	TGTGCCAGCAGTGGAGCTACCTCCGTGGGGGGCTACACCTTC
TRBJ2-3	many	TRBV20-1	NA	CSAVGYSGTDTQYF	TGCAGTGCCGTAGGTTACTCAGGCACAGATACGCAGTATTTT
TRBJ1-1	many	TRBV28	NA	CASRYQITGVGEAFF	TGTGCCAGCAGATACCAAATAACAGGAGTGGGTGAAGCTTTCTTT
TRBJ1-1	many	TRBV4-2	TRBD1	CASSQVRQGETEAFF	TGTGCCAGCAGCCAAGTACGACAGGGGGAGACTGAAGCTTTCTTT
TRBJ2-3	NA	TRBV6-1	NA	CASSPSGGGQYF	TGTGCCAGCAGTCCCTCGGGTGGGGGGCAGTATTTT
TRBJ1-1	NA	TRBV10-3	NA	CAISDNGLGTEAFF	TGTGCCATCAGTGATAATGGATTGGGGACTGAAGCTTTCTTT
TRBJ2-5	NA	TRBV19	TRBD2	CASSPGGRGAETQYF	TGTGCCAGTAGTCCAGGTGGGCGGGGGGCCGAGACCCAGTACTTC
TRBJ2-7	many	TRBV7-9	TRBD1	CASSHRDRGLYEQYF	TGTGCCAGCAGCCACCGGGACAGGGGACTTTACGAGCAGTACTTC
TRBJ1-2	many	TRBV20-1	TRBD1	CSAVLDRNYGYTF	TGCAGTGCTGTCCTGGACAGGAACTATGGCTACACCTTC
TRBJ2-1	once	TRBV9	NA	CASSGQRTPSYNEQFF	TGTGCCAGCAGCGGACAAAGGACCCCTTCCTACAATGAGCAGTTCTTC
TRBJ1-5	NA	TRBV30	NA	CAWSVRRDFGNQPQHF	TGTGCCTGGAGTGTCCGACGGGACTTTGGCAATCAGCCCCAGCATTTT
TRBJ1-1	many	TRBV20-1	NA	CSALLNTEAFF	TGCAGTGCCCTGTTAAACACTGAAGCTTTCTTT
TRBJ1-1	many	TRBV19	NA	CASRFAGNTEAFF	TGTGCCAGTAGGTTTGCAGGGAACACTGAAGCTTTCTTT
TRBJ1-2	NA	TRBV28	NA	CAIGAAANYGYTF	TGTGCCATCGGGGCAGCAGCTAACTATGGCTACACCTTC
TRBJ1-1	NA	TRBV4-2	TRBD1	CASSQEGTGVTEAFF	TGTGCCAGCAGCCAAGAGGGGACAGGTGTGACTGAAGCTTTCTTT
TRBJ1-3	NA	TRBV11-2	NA	CASRPGTVGNTIYF	TGTGCCAGTCGCCCCGGGACGGTTGGAAACACCATATATTTT
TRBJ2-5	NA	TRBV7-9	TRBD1	CASSQTGKETQYF	TGTGCCAGCAGCCAGACAGGGAAAGAGACCCAGTACTTC
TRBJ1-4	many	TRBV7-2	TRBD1	CASSSGTDGEKLFF	TGTGCCAGCAGCTCCGGGACAGATGGTGAAAAACTGTTTTTT
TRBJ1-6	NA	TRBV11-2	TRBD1	CASSLGQADNSPLHF	TGTGCCAGCAGCTTGGGACAGGCTGACAATTCACCCCTCCACTTT
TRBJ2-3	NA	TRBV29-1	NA	CSSRDSITDTQYF	TGCAGCTCTCGGGATTCCATCACAGATACGCAGTATTTT
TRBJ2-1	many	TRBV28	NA	CASSQGGNEQFF	TGTGCCAGCAGTCAAGGTGGGAATGAGCAGTTCTTC
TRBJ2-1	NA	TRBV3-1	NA	CASSQDLPSLYNEQFF	TGTGCCAGCAGCCAAGATCTCCCTAGCCTCTACAATGAGCAGTTCTTC
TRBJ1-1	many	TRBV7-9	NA	CASSLDTVMNTEAFF	TGTGCCAGCAGCTTAGATACGGTCATGAACACTGAAGCTTTCTTT
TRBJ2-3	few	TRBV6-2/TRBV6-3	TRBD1	CASSPDRGPHQRTDTQYF	TGTGCCAGCAGCCCAGACAGGGGCCCCCACCAGAGGACAGATACGCAGTATTTT
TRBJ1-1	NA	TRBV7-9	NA	CASSLAQEGDEAFF	TGTGCCAGCAGCTTAGCGCAAGAGGGCGATGAAGCTTTCTTT
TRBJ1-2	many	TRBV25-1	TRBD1	CASSESGTGFYGYTF	TGTGCCAGCAGTGAATCCGGGACAGGGTTCTATGGCTACACCTTC
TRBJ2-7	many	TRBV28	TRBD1	CASSLGGTGGNEQYF	TGTGCCAGCAGTTTAGGCGGGACAGGGGGCAACGAGCAGTACTTC
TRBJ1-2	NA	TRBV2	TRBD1	CASVRGYGYTF	TGTGCCAGCGTCAGGGGGTATGGCTACACCTTC
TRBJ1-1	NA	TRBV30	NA	CAWSVKSLAFF	TGTGCCTGGAGTGTAAAGTCGTTAGCTTTCTTT
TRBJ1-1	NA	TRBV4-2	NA	CASSQKRSTEAFF	TGTGCCAGCAGCCAAAAGAGGTCCACTGAAGCTTTCTTT
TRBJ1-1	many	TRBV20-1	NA	CSASFFPRGAEAFF	TGCAGTGCTAGCTTTTTCCCACGGGGCGCTGAAGCTTTCTTT
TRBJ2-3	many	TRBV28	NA	CATQRKTGFTDTQYF	TGTGCCACCCAACGAAAGACTGGATTCACAGATACGCAGTATTTT
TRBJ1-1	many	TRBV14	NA	CASSQDYGTAATEAFF	TGTGCCAGCAGCCAAGACTACGGTACAGCTGCCACTGAAGCTTTCTTT
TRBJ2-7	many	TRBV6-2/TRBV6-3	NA	CASSYSSGSSYEQYF	TGTGCCAGCAGTTACTCGAGCGGAAGCTCCTACGAGCAGTACTTC
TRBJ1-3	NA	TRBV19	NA	CASTLWGSGNTIYF	TGTGCCAGTACCCTATGGGGCTCTGGAAACACCATATATTTT